Reported below is one TCR beta chain. This clone was seen just once. Its antigen target is currently unknown. Per-base qualities were not stored, and no clone one base away is much larger. Repertoires were sampled repeatedly over the course of chemoradiotherapy so that clonal expansion in the tumor microenvironment could be followed. Library preparation used the immunoSEQ multiplex PCR assay. The immuneACCESS repertoire file appears here via TCRdb, limited to in-frame rearrangements. These files lack a portion of the clones; in checked studies, under half of the deficit traces to unresolved V genes, and the cause of the others is not known. The sample profile shows about 6,600 clones; approximately 92% of them were found once. The top ten constitute 1.5% to 2% of the sample. These data originate in a study of chemoradiotherapy in HPV16-positive cancers (dated by TCRdb to between 2021 and 2022). Looking at the study overall: Candidate HPV-specific T-cell clones and common TCR motifs were defined by functional T-cell assays performed on cells from two HPV16-positive patients. The candidate HPV-specific TCRs and motifs were then tracked in TCR repertoires from 86 patients with HPV-related cancers. Whether T-cell immunity against the HPV oncoproteins E6 and E7 changes during chemoradiotherapy and whether survival is affected by this immunity were examined in the study.

Results the study describes overall, beyond this receptor: Only a couple of HPV16-positive patients were used to derive the functional definition of HPV-specific T cells, and the survival association was reported for HPV16-positive patients. Expansion of candidate HPV-specific clones and E7-related TCR motifs was observed in the tumor microenvironment during treatment, whereas no such expansion was observed for non-HPV-specific T cells. Improved recurrence-free survival in HPV16-positive patients was associated with expansion of HPV-responsive T cells during chemoradiotherapy.

This receptor was taken from a human donor with HPV-associated anogenital cancer. The input for sequencing was blood, taken from a patient who underwent chemoradiotherapy.

Here is the DNA: TGCGCCAGCAGCCAAAACAGGGGAAGGGCCACAGATACGCAGTATTTT. This translates into CASSQNRGRATDTQYF. The chain employs TRBV4-3 and TRBJ2-3; 7 bases in the middle match TRBD1. Unmatched junction bases come to 7, with V trimmed by 2 bases and J by 2 bases. From the germline V gene, CDR1 is LGHNA and CDR2 is YSLEER. The cysteine opens and the phenylalanine closes a CDR3 of 16 amino acids. The entry retains the CDR3 DNA only, 48 bases that are in frame from base 1.